This T cell receptor beta chain is drawn from a study of immune aging and cytomegalovirus after organ transplant listed by TCRdb under 2021. Study-wide context: Every transplant recipient was given three-drug immunosuppression consisting of prednisone, tacrolimus, and mycophenolate. The research as a whole found: Following viremia, aged-phenotype cells rose post-transplant in clones of any size, with the rise occurring earlier in large clones (days 200-264) than in small clones. A larger share of large clones was made up of TEMRA cells, and in the seven largest clones (1904 cells) aged and TEMRA cells were gained while TCM cells were lost. Since the sequencing data did not include a CD57 measurement, a conservative gene-based definition of aging was used in its place.

The library was produced with single-cell sequencing. The data were produced on an Illumina NovaSeq 6000. The BD Rhapsody Targeted mRNA and AbSeq Reagent Kit, in a microwell format, was used for cell capture and library preparation. Libraries were prepared to cover TCR, sample tags, AbSeq, and targeted mRNA from the Human T-Cell Expression Panel plus custom TOX and TOX2 primers. Sequencing of the libraries was performed on an Illumina NovaSeq. The published analysis was carried out like this. The analysis covered around 10,000 cells in total, of which 7,000 to 7,500 were CD8 T cells and about 4,500 were CD8 T cells with an identifiable TCR CDR3. On the Seven Bridges Genomics platform, raw data were run through the BD Rhapsody Targeted Analysis Pipeline with V(D)J processing. SeqGeq 1.6.0 was used for quality control, Sample Tag demultiplexing with Lex-BDSMK, clone identification with VDJ Explorer, and Seurat clustering. Clones making up <1% of CD8 T cells were classified as non-expanded, and clones making up >2.5% of the sample were classified as clonal expansions. The public reads were run again by TCRdb, first through fastp at Q25 and then through MiXCR, and only productive beta chains were kept. Duplicate CDR3 protein sequences are folded into a single record with the most common DNA and genes. TCRdb's processing, not the study's, gives the V and J calls here. Recorded for this sample are 20,000 or so distinct CDR3 sequences; about a third of them occurred a single time. In total, the top ten clones hold less than 30% of the sample.

This specimen's time point label, interpreted: five sample-tagged time points from pre-transplant (day -1) to day 368 post-transplant, pooled. After thawing, PBMC were stimulated with a CMV IE-1 overlapping peptide library for approximately 12 hours, with no transport inhibitors added. After thawing, cells were rested overnight and were then stimulated in R10 medium with CD28/CD49d costimulation. The IE-1 peptide library consisted of 15-amino-acid peptides overlapping by 11 amino acids. Each time point was barcoded with BD Single-Cell Multiplexing Kit Sample Tags, pooled, and stained with oligo-conjugated anti-CD45RA plus sorting antibodies. A BD FACSAria III was used to sort CMV-responsive CD8+CD137+ and CD4+CD154+ T cells at 4-way purity. Blood samples were drawn into EDTA vacutainers and processed by Ficoll gradient within 1-24 hours. With respect to this clonotype: Its recognized antigen is unknown. Qualities for individual bases were not recorded, and no much larger clone is one base off.

The material was CMV peptide-activated CD4+ and CD8+ T cells sorted from blood, obtained at five time points, pooled. The sample's cell subset or site label, decoded: sorted CD8+CD137+ and CD4+CD154+ T cells after less than 15 h CMV IE-1 peptide stimulation. The receptor comes from a female donor who had a heart transplant and CMV viremia.

The nucleotide sequence reads TGTGCCAGCAGCTTCTTTGGGACAGGGTTATCCTACAATGAGCAGTTCTTC. Its translation is CASSFFGTGLSYNEQFF. The V and J segments used are TRBV7-2 and TRBJ2-1, with 9 bases aligning to TRBD1. From its cysteine to its phenylalanine, the CDR3 spans 17 amino acids. CDR3 DNA only is kept here, 51 bases in frame from base 1. CDR1 SGHTA and CDR2 FQGNSA are derived from the germline V gene. V loses 3 bases at its end and J loses 1 base; junction bases beyond the gene matches: 7.